The next 27 T cell receptor beta chains were all read from a single sample in a study of blood T cells in healthy people across ages. A sample-barcoded 5' primer and a J-beta primer mix were used in a second PCR of roughly 7 to 11 cycles. Each CDR3 protein gets one entry after TCRdb re-called the 5' RACE reads with MiXCR. The data contain about 1.6 million distinct CDR3 sequences, about 32% of them seen just once; the ten biggest clones take up 10% to 12%. Input material: blood. The receptors were sampled from a woman under 40 in good health.

This clonotype showed up just once. The chain links TRBV20-1 to TRBJ2-3; D may be TRBD2 (6 bases). Trimming took off 7 bases at V and 1 base at J, with 27 bases between the two ends. Per germline, CDR1 DFQATT and CDR2 SNEGSKA (reference sequence). The CDR3 has 18 residues. CDR3 amino acids: CSVFSAQIGGMGTDTQYF. CDR3 in DNA: TGCAGTGTCTTTAGCGCGCAGATAGGCGGGATGGGCACAGATACGCAGTATTTT.

This clonotype has just a few counts. This chain uses TRBV10-3 with TRBJ1-6, with a tentative D call TRBD1 (6 bases). Germline values: CDR1 ENHRY, CDR2 SYGVKD. This CDR3 is built from 13 residues. Between the trimmed V and J ends, which lost 5 bases and 8 bases, there was a span of 10 bases. CDR3 bases: TGTGCCATCAGTCCAGGGGAGTATTCACCCCTCCACTTT. This gives the protein CAISPGEYSPLHF.

The CDR3: CASSLVRGLAVYEQYF. In nucleotides, the CDR3 is TGTGCCAGCAGCTTAGTCAGGGGACTAGCGGTCTACGAGCAGTACTTC. The V and J genes are TRBV11-2 and TRBJ2-5, with 11 bases identical to TRBD2. The end of the DNA is better explained by TRBJ2-7, so the J call may be wrong. There are 16 residues in the CDR3. CDR1 and CDR2 (germline): SGHAT, FQNNGV.

The rearrangement joins TRBV7-9 to TRBJ1-6; 11 positions agree with TRBD1. The CDR3 loop spans 16 amino acids. CDR1 and CDR2 (germline): SEHNR, FQNEAQ (reference sequence). J lost 8 bases, V lost 4 bases, and 7 bases had no gene match. The DNA for the CDR3 is TGTGCCAGCAGCTGGTGGACAGGGGGCGTTGATTCACCCCTCCACTTT. It is translated as CASSWWTGGVDSPLHF. Filled out from reference TRBV7-9 and TRBJ1-6, the complete variable domain reads DTGVSQNPRHKITKRGQNVTFRCDPISEHNRLYWYRQTLGQGPEFLTYFQNEAQLEKSRLLSDRFSAERPKGSFSTLEIQRTEQGDSAMYLCASSWWTGGVDSPLHFGNGTRLTVT.

On this clonotype: The junction departs from the called germline gene at one end, perhaps through a read error. The gene calls are TRBV28 and TRBJ2-2, with TRBD2 as a possible D gene (5 bases). CDR1 is MDHEN and CDR2 is SYDVKM in the germline V gene. The CDR3 is 13 residues long. CDR3 residues: CASSRTYTGELFF. CDR3 in DNA: TGTGCCAGTAGCAGGACGTACACCGGGGAGTTGTTTTTT.

In this sample, this clonotype turned up a few times. J is TRBJ2-1 and V is TRBV5-1, with TRBD2 as a possible D gene (5 bases). Germline CDR1 is SGHRS and CDR2 is YFSETQ. The CDR3 has 15 amino acids. V was shortened by 4 bases and J by 7 bases, with 18 bases between the two germline ends. This CDR3 reads CASSPSSSGWNEQFF. In DNA form, the CDR3 reads TGCGCCAGCAGCCCTTCGTCGAGCGGCTGGAATGAGCAGTTCTTC. The full variable domain, with the rest looked up from reference TRBV5-1 and TRBJ2-1, is KAGVTQTPRYLIKTRGQQVTLSCSPISGHRSVSWYQQTPGQGLQFLFEYFSETQRNKGNFPGRFSGRQFSNSRSEMNVSTLELGDSALYLCASSPSSSGWNEQFFGPGTRLTVL.

The CDR3 sequence is CASSLVTYGTKNIQYF. The CDR3 coding sequence is TGTGCCAGCAGCTTAGTGACTTACGGAACCAAAAACATTCAGTACTTC. The V and J genes are TRBV7-2 and TRBJ2-4; no reliable D call. Germline V gene lookup returns CDR1 SGHTA and CDR2 FQGNSA. This CDR3 contains 16 residues. The V gene lost 1 base and the J gene lost 2 bases, with 12 bases spanning the gap. Supplemented by reference TRBV7-2 and TRBJ2-4, the full variable domain reads GAGVSQSPSNKVTEKGKDVELRCDPISGHTALYWYRQSLGQGLEFLIYFQGNSAPDKSGLPSDRFSAERTGGSVSTLTIQRTQQEDSAVYLCASSLVTYGTKNIQYFGAGTRLSVL.

CDR3 in amino acids: CASFFQGQYTDTQYF. The CDR3 DNA reads TGTGCCAGCTTCTTCCAGGGACAATACACAGATACGCAGTATTTT. This chain joins TRBV5-6 and TRBJ2-3; possible D gene TRBD1, 6 bases. V lost 7 bases and J lost 2, with 17 bases in between. Germline CDR1 SGHDT, CDR2 YYEEEE. The CDR3 has 15 amino acids.

This clonotype was observed at least ten times. The chain recombines TRBV12-3 or TRBV12-4 with TRBJ2-3; maybe TRBD1 (6 bases). This CDR3 is 16 amino acids long. V was trimmed by 5 bases and J by 5 bases, leaving 20 bases between them. CDR3 loop: CASSPWGLGLGDTQYF. CDR3 sequence (DNA): TGTGCCAGCAGTCCCTGGGGGCTTGGGCTGGGAGATACGCAGTATTTT.

The chain employs TRBV3-1 and TRBJ1-2, with a tentative D call TRBD1 (5 bases). Germline CDR1 reads LGHDT; CDR2 reads YNNKEL (reference sequence). V was trimmed by 4 bases and J by 3 bases, leaving 12 bases between them. The CDR3 covers 14 residues. The CDR3 loop reads CASSLRDGDYGYTF. In DNA form, the CDR3 reads TGTGCCAGCAGCCTCCGGGACGGGGACTATGGCTACACCTTC. The full variable domain, in which reference TRBV3-1 and TRBJ1-2 provide the parts outside the CDR3, is DTAVSQTPKYLVTQMGNDKSIKCEQNLGHDTMYWYKQDSKKFLKIMFSYNNKELIINETVPNRFSPKSPDKAHLNLHINSLELGDSAVYFCASSLRDGDYGYTFGSGTRLTVV.

This clonotype has more than one count but fewer than ten. The chain has TRBV15 and TRBJ1-6; the D gene is possibly TRBD1 (5 bases). This CDR3 spans 17 amino acids. From germline, CDR1 is LNHNV and CDR2 YYDKDF (reference sequence). The V and J ends lost 0 bases and 7 bases respectively, with 16 bases between them. The CDR3 loop is CATSREIGTVKNSPLHF. DNA of the CDR3: TGTGCCACCAGCAGAGAAATTGGGACGGTTAAAAATTCACCCCTCCACTTT.

The chain employs TRBV14 and TRBJ2-5; 8 nucleotides line up with TRBD2. The CDR3 sequence is 17 residues long. Germline-derived CDR1 and CDR2 are SGHDN and FVKESK. V lost 3 bases to trimming and J lost 4 bases; unmatched junction nucleotides: 13. In DNA form, the CDR3 reads TGTGCCAGCAGCCACCTTTTGCGGGAGGAAGGGCCAGAGACCCAGTACTTC. Protein sequence: CASSHLLREEGPETQYF.

J is TRBJ2-3 and V is TRBV7-8; 8 nucleotides align to TRBD2. The CDR3 is made up of 16 amino acids. Germline-derived CDR1 and CDR2 are SGHVS and FQNEAQ. V shed 5 bases and J 0 bases; nucleotides not matched to a gene: 7. The CDR3 nucleotides read TGTGCCAGCAGCCACAGTCCTAGCGGGAGCACAGATACGCAGTATTTT. It translates to CASSHSPSGSTDTQYF.

The chain combines TRBV6-2 or TRBV6-3 with TRBJ2-3, with 8 bases fitting TRBD2. Germline V gene sequence: CDR1 MNHEY, CDR2 SVGEGT. Losses at the gene ends were 5 bases for V and 2 bases for J; bases not matched to a gene: 6. The length of the CDR3 is 15 residues. CDR3 protein: CASSTREDNTDTQYF. DNA of the CDR3: TGTGCCAGCAGTACGCGGGAGGACAACACAGATACGCAGTATTTT.

A remark on this clonotype: Germline is not matched at one junction end, which may reflect a read error. The chain recombines TRBV7-8 with TRBJ2-5; TRBD2 matches at 8 bases. The CDR3 has 14 amino acids. Germline values: CDR1 SGHVS, CDR2 FQNEAQ. CDR3 protein: CASHQLAVQGTQYF. CDR3 sequence (DNA): TGTGCCAGCCACCAACTAGCGGTCCAAGGGACCCAGTACTTC. Variable domain in full (rest from reference TRBV7-8 and TRBJ2-5): GAGVSQSPRYKVAKRGQDVALRCDPISGHVSLFWYQQALGQGPEFLTYFQNEAQLDKSGLPSDRFFAERPEGSVSTLKIQRTQQEDSAVYLCASHQLAVQGTQYFGPGTRLLVL.

This clonotype has only a few counts. The rearrangement uses TRBV20-1 and TRBJ2-3; no clear D. This CDR3 comprises 14 residues. Germline CDR1 DFQATT, CDR2 SNEGSKA (reference sequence). V gave up 6 bases and J gave up 4 bases, with 17 bases separating them. As DNA, the CDR3 is TGCAGTGCGGAGATCCCGTCGGACGCAGATACGCAGTATTTT. Translated: CSAEIPSDADTQYF.

The CDR3 DNA reads as TGCAGTGCTCCCGGCGGACTAGCGGGGTTCTCCTACAATGAGCAGTTCTTC. It translates to CSAPGGLAGFSYNEQFF. The chain uses TRBV20-1 and TRBJ2-1; 12 nucleotides line up with TRBD2. The ends lost 5 bases at V and 0 bases at J; junction bases unmatched: 8. Looked up from germline, CDR1 is DFQATT and CDR2 is SNEGSKA (reference sequence). The CDR3 has 17 amino acids.

V gene TRBV6-1 combines with J gene TRBJ2-7; no reliable D call. Germline lookup yields CDR1 MNHNS and CDR2 SASEGT. This CDR3 contains 13 residues. Trimming took off 6 bases at V and 1 base at J, with 10 bases between the two ends. CDR3 loop: CASRVAASYEQYF. CDR3 bases: TGTGCCAGCAGAGTGGCGGCTTCCTACGAGCAGTACTTC.

The chain couples TRBV6-4 to TRBJ2-1, with 9 bases lining up with TRBD2. This CDR3 is built from 15 residues. V trimming: 3 bases; J trimming: 4 bases; junction bases outside the gene matches: 4. Germline values: CDR1 MRHNA, CDR2 SNTAGT. The DNA for the CDR3 is TGTGCCAGCAGTGAGCGGGGGGGCCCTTACAATGAGCAGTTCTTC. Translation gives CASSERGGPYNEQFF.

V is TRBV6-6 and J is TRBJ2-3; D remains unclear. The germline V gene encodes CDR1 MNHNY and CDR2 SVGAGI (reference sequence). The CDR3 runs to 14 residues. Trimming removed 2 bases at V and 4 bases at J, with 10 bases between. The CDR3 region is CASSYRSSPDTQYF. The CDR3 nucleotides are TGTGCCAGCAGTTACAGATCCAGCCCAGATACGCAGTATTTT.

This clonotype was detected only a few times. J is TRBJ2-1 and V is TRBV28, with D perhaps matching TRBD2 (7 bases). V lost 6 bases to trimming and J lost 4 bases, with 22 bases between them. CDR1 is MDHEN and CDR2 is SYDVKM in the germline V gene. This CDR3 is 17 amino acids long. The CDR3 DNA is TGTGCCAGCAGGATGGAGGGGGGCGGGGGTCCGTACAATGAGCAGTTCTTC. Translating gives CASRMEGGGGPYNEQFF.

This chain links TRBV20-1 with TRBJ2-3; perhaps TRBD1 as D (6 bases). The germline V gene has CDR1 DFQATT and CDR2 SNEGSKA (reference sequence). This CDR3 comprises 13 residues. Trimming took off 5 bases at V and 4 bases at J, with 13 bases between the two ends. CDR3 sequence: CSAARGYPDTQYF. Here the CDR3 DNA reads TGCAGTGCTGCCAGGGGATACCCAGATACGCAGTATTTT.

This sequence joins TRBV18 and TRBJ2-3, with 7 positions matching TRBD1. CDR1 KGHSH and CDR2 LQKENI come from the germline V gene. V dropped 3 bases and J dropped 4; count of bases not matched to a gene: 7. The CDR3 has 15 amino acids. This CDR3 reads CASSPGQSEADTQYF. The CDR3 DNA reads TGTGCCAGCTCACCGGGACAGTCGGAGGCAGATACGCAGTATTTT.

There are a few counts of this clonotype. The V gene is TRBV12-3 or TRBV12-4, the J gene TRBJ1-2; 9 nucleotides match TRBD1. The V gene end was trimmed by 5 bases and the J gene end by 7 bases; junction bases not matched to a gene: 8. There are 14 residues in the CDR3. The CDR3 nucleotides read TGTGCCAGCAGTGACGGGACAGGGACTCGTGGCTACACCTTC. Translating gives CASSDGTGTRGYTF.

In DNA, the CDR3 is TGTGCCAGCAGCTTGGTACAGGCCTCTTACAATGAGCAGTTCTTC. Translating gives CASSLVQASYNEQFF. The V call is TRBV5-6, the J call TRBJ2-1, with a weak D call TRBD1 (5 bases). The V and J ends lost 0 bases and 4 bases respectively, with 11 bases between them. Germline values: CDR1 SGHDT, CDR2 YYEEEE. CDR3 length equals 15 residues.

This clonotype was seen a few times. V gene TRBV6-2 or TRBV6-3 combines with J gene TRBJ2-7; 12 nucleotides align to TRBD2. The CDR3 contains 16 residues. V was pared by 8 bases and J by 0 bases, with 8 bases of the junction left unmatched. Germline CDR1 MNHEY, CDR2 SVGEGT. The CDR3 sequence: CASGTLAGGSSYEQYF. DNA for the CDR3: TGTGCCAGCGGCACCCTAGCGGGAGGGTCCTCCTACGAGCAGTACTTC.

This clonotype was observed many times. The genes are TRBV29-1 and TRBJ2-7; D may be TRBD2 (6 bases). Germline-derived CDR1 and CDR2 are SQVTM and ANQGSEA. V lost 3 bases and J lost 0, with 12 bases in between. CDR3 length: 14 residues. The CDR3 region is CSVDLAGSSYEQYF. The CDR3 region has the DNA TGCAGCGTTGATCTGGCGGGGAGCTCCTACGAGCAGTACTTC.